The 17 T cell receptor beta chains below were found in one sample sequenced in a study of control samples from healthy donors and cancer patients. Produced via immunoSEQ multiplex PCR; TCRdb's table is partial and in-frame only. The sample carries 200,000 to 250,000 clones, just under 95% recorded once. Material for sequencing was blood. The receptor source for this set is a man between 50 and 59 years old in good health.

The chain links TRBV30 to TRBJ1-2; D not certain. V lost 0 bases and J 0 bases, leaving 8 bases between the germline ends. The CDR3 is made up of 14 amino acids. CDR1 GTSNPN and CDR2 SVGIG come from the germline V gene (reference sequence). The CDR3: CAWSVSSTNYGYTF. DNA of the CDR3: TGTGCCTGGAGTGTTTCGAGTACTAACTATGGCTACACCTTC.

The chain couples TRBV6-2 or TRBV6-3 to TRBJ2-7; 9 positions match TRBD1. Per the germline V gene, CDR1 is MNHEY and CDR2 is SVGEGT. The CDR3 length is 16 residues. Trimming removed 2 bases from V and 7 bases from J; junction bases left unmatched: 12. The CDR3 spells CASSYTGTGRSWEQYF. DNA of the CDR3: TGTGCCAGCAGTTACACCGGGACAGGGAGATCGTGGGAGCAGTACTTC.

The rearrangement uses TRBV6-5 and TRBJ2-4; no reliable D call. Trimming stripped 6 bases from V and 0 bases from J, with 12 bases between. The CDR3 runs to 15 residues. The germline V gene encodes CDR1 MNHEY and CDR2 SVGAGI. The CDR3 loop is CASRPSVKAKNIQYF. The CDR3 nucleotides are TGTGCCAGCAGGCCCAGCGTAAAAGCCAAAAACATTCAGTACTTC.

A word on this clone: The junction does not match germline at one end; this may be a read error. The chain employs TRBV7-2 and TRBJ1-5; D uncertain. Germline-derived CDR1 and CDR2 are SGHTA and FQGNSA. The CDR3 consists of 13 residues. CDR3 amino acids: CASNLAPDQPQHF. Written as DNA, the CDR3 is TGTGCCAGCAACTTAGCCCCAGATCAGCCCCAGCATTTT.

This chain uses TRBV28 with TRBJ2-2; either TRBD1 or TRBD2 may fit D (5 bases each). Germline-derived CDR1 and CDR2 are MDHEN and SYDVKM. Trimming took 6 bases from V and 2 from J, leaving 13 bases between them. This CDR3 is built from 15 residues. The CDR3, as DNA: TGTGCCAGCAGCTATTACCGGGGCAACACCGGGGAGCTGTTTTTT. Translated: CASSYYRGNTGELFF.

V and J are TRBV6-5 and TRBJ1-5; maybe TRBD1 (5 bases). The V end was cut by 2 bases, the J end by 4 bases, with 9 bases between. The CDR3 has 14 residues. Germline V gene data show CDR1 as MNHEY and CDR2 as SVGAGI. Here the CDR3 DNA reads TGTGCCAGCAGTTACGGGGGTCTAAATCAGCCCCAGCATTTT. Its protein is CASSYGGLNQPQHF.

The chain employs TRBV2 and TRBJ2-7; 9 nucleotides agree with TRBD1. The junction had 9 bases not matched to a gene; V was cut back by 8 bases and J by 4 bases. The CDR3 covers 14 residues. Per germline, CDR1 SNHLY and CDR2 FYNNEI. The CDR3 reads CASLPGQGLYEQYF. CDR3 in DNA: TGTGCCAGCTTACCGGGACAGGGTCTGTACGAGCAGTACTTC.

V usage is TRBV5-1 and J usage is TRBJ1-2, with a tentative D call TRBD1 (5 bases). Trimming took 0 bases from V and 8 from J, leaving 14 bases between them. The germline V gene has CDR1 SGHRS and CDR2 YFSETQ. This CDR3 comprises 14 residues. DNA of the CDR3: TGCGCCAGCAGCTTGGACCCCGGGGCTCTCGGCTACACCTTC. This translates into CASSLDPGALGYTF.

This clone was counted a few times. The rearrangement joins TRBV5-1 to TRBJ2-2; D is possibly TRBD1 (6 bases). Trimming removed 0 bases from V and 6 bases from J, with 12 bases in between. Germline CDR1 is SGHRS and CDR2 is YFSETQ. There are 15 residues in the CDR3. The CDR3 is CASSLGAGEPGELFF. The CDR3 DNA follows: TGCGCCAGCAGCTTGGGGGCAGGGGAGCCCGGGGAGCTGTTTTTT.

V and J are TRBV5-6 and TRBJ2-5; D not resolved. The CDR3 loop spans 11 amino acids. CDR1 is SGHDT and CDR2 is YYEEEE in the germline V gene. V was pared by 4 bases and J by 5 bases, with 6 bases between. In nucleotides, the CDR3 is TGTGCCAGCAGCCAATGGGAGACCCAGTACTTC. Amino acids: CASSQWETQYF.

The chain uses TRBV5-5 and TRBJ1-3; possible D gene TRBD1, 5 bases. The CDR3 extends over 14 amino acids. The germline V gene encodes CDR1 SGHKS and CDR2 YYEKEE (reference sequence). V shed 7 bases and J shed 4 bases, with 15 bases lying between them. The CDR3 DNA follows: TGTGCCAGCCAGGAGAGGGGTTCAGGAAACACCATATATTTT. This sequence encodes CASQERGSGNTIYF. Together with reference TRBV5-5 and TRBJ1-3, the CDR3 gives the full variable domain: DAGVTQSPTHLIKTRGQQVTLRCSPISGHKSVSWYQQVLGQGPQFIFQYYEKEERGRGNFPDRFSARQFPNYSSELNVNALLLGDSALYLCASQERGSGNTIYFGEGSWLTVV.

J is TRBJ1-2 and V is TRBV6-5; 10 bases line up with TRBD1. Trimming at V came to 2 bases and at J to 5 bases, leaving 8 bases not matched to a gene. The CDR3 length is 16 residues. CDR1 and CDR2 from the germline V gene are MNHEY and SVGAGI. The DNA of the CDR3 is TGTGCCAGCAGTTACGTCCCGGGACAGGGGACGTATGGCTACACCTTC. Its protein is CASSYVPGQGTYGYTF.

This chain links TRBV7-8 with TRBJ2-2; D is possibly TRBD2 (6 bases). Germline CDR1 SGHVS, CDR2 FQNEAQ. This CDR3 has 16 residues. V dropped 0 bases and J dropped 4 bases, with 12 bases sitting between them. In nucleotides, the CDR3 is TGTGCCAGCAGCTTAGCCGGGACTGTTAGCACCGGGGAGCTGTTTTTT. Its translation is CASSLAGTVSTGELFF.

CDR3: CASSLTGLGTEAFF. The CDR3 bases are TGTGCCAGTAGTTTAACAGGGTTAGGCACTGAAGCTTTCTTT. V gene TRBV19 combines with J gene TRBJ1-1; D might be TRBD1 (6 bases). CDR1 is LNHDA, CDR2 SQIVND, per germline (reference sequence). The germline V and J ends were trimmed by 5 bases and 4 bases, with 14 bases remaining between them. The CDR3 totals 14 residues.

This chain uses TRBV6-5 with TRBJ2-3, with D possibly matching TRBD2 (6 bases). Trimming removed 5 bases at V and 4 bases at J, with 13 bases between. From germline, CDR1 is MNHEY and CDR2 SVGAGI. This CDR3 is built from 14 residues. CDR3 in amino acids: CASSTRGSPDTQYF. The CDR3 DNA reads as TGTGCCAGCAGTACGCGGGGTAGCCCAGATACGCAGTATTTT.

V and J are TRBV4-2 and TRBJ2-3, with 8 nucleotides matching TRBD2. The CDR3 is 16 amino acids. Germline CDR1 reads LGHNA; CDR2 reads YNFKEQ. The J segment lost 4 bases and the V segment lost 2 bases, leaving 8 bases of the junction unmatched. The CDR3 protein is CASSQSGGGTADTQYF. CDR3 DNA sequence: TGTGCCAGCAGCCAATCGGGGGGGGGCACGGCAGATACGCAGTATTTT.

V gene TRBV11-2 combines with J gene TRBJ2-7; TRBD1 matches at 10 bases. J gave up 6 bases and V 5 bases, and 7 bases lay outside the gene matches. CDR1 and CDR2 from the germline V gene are SGHAT and FQNNGV. The length of the CDR3 is 14 residues. CDR3 DNA: TGTGCCAGCAGCCCGATTTGGGACAGGGGCGAGCAGTACTTC. Encoded protein: CASSPIWDRGEQYF. The full variable domain, in which reference TRBV11-2 and TRBJ2-7 provide the parts outside the CDR3, is EAGVAQSPRYKIIEKRQSVAFWCNPISGHATLYWYQQILGQGPKLLIQFQNNGVVDDSQLPKDRFSAERLKGVDSTLKIQPAKLEDSAVYLCASSPIWDRGEQYFGPGTRLTVT.